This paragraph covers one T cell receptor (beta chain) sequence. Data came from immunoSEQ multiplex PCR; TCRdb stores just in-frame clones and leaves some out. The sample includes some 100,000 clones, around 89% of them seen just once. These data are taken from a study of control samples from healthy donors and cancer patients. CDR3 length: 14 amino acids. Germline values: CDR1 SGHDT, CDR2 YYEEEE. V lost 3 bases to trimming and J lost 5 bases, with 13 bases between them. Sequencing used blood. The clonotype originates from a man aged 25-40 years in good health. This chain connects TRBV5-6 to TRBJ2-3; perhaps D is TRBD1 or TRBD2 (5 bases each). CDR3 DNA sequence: TGTGCCAGCAGCTATCGGGGCGGAGGAGATACGCAGTATTTT. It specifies CASSYRGGGDTQYF.